This section outlines one TCR beta chain sequence together with its context. Its specificity is unknown. The data belong to a study of Ad26.COV2.S vaccination and SARS-CoV-2 variants. Study observations and caveats: Marked by substantial breadth, spike-specific CD8+ and CD4+ T cell responses were reportedly seen after vaccination. Those who received the vaccine showed greater spike-specific TCR breadth than those given placebo. Measurement of non-spike TCR breadth gave similar results in vaccine and placebo recipients.

The CDR3 is 16 amino acids. Germline CDR1 and CDR2: MNHEY and SVGAGI. J gave up 4 bases and V 3 bases, and 7 bases lay outside the gene matches. Assay used: immunoSEQ multiplex PCR; TCRdb lists only in-frame clones, some missing. Of 290,000 or so clones in the sample, about 90% are singletons; the top ten hold around 3%. Treatment meaning: roughly 18 received Ad26.COV2.S at low or high dose, single or two shots; about 5 received placebo; per-sample allocation not given. Samples were taken on day 63 after the first vaccine or placebo injection. Its platform was an Ad26 vector, and its expressed antigen was Wuhan-strain SARS-CoV-2 spike.

The chain employs TRBV6-5 and TRBJ2-1; 9 positions agree with TRBD1. Sequenced material: peripheral blood, taken in a trial of Ad26.COV2.S vaccine versus placebo. The TCR comes from a person aged 18-65 years who received the Ad26.COV2.S COVID-19 vaccine or a placebo. CDR3 amino acids: CASSYSGTGLYNEQFF. The CDR3 DNA follows: TGTGCCAGCAGTTATTCCGGGACAGGGCTATACAATGAGCAGTTCTTC.